The clone carrying this T cell receptor beta chain has just one count. The data were obtained in a study of shared clonotypes between healthy human individuals. CDR1 and CDR2 (germline): MNHNS, SASEGT. Trimming took 2 bases from V and 5 from J, leaving 12 bases between them. This CDR3 region has 14 residues. Method: immunoSEQ multiplex PCR; TCRdb's copy keeps in-frame clones and lacks some. The sample has 1 million to 1.2 million clones; about 72% are singletons. The chain couples TRBV6-1 to TRBJ1-1; TRBD1 might be the D (6 bases). The receptor was isolated from a young man in good health. Some clones in this sample may be carry-over from other donors' samples. The sample taken for sequencing was memory CD4+ T cells from PBMCs. Subset indicated: CD45RA-negative fraction. The CDR3 DNA reads TGTGCCAGCAGTGAATCAGGACAGCCGACTGAAGCTTTCTTT. It yields the protein CASSESGQPTEAFF.